These 15 T cell receptor beta chains originate from one sample sequenced in a study of T cell repertoires in cytomegalovirus infection. TCRdb ran MiXCR on the reads and lists one entry per CDR3 protein. The repertoire holds 200,000 or so distinct CDR3 sequences, with approximately 28% as singletons. Sequenced: PBMCs. These receptors came from a human donor in good health (CMV status not recorded). Some clones in this sample may be carry-over from other donors' samples.

The chain carries TRBV5-5 and TRBJ2-2; D is uncertain. Germline V CDR1 and CDR2: SGHKS, YYEKEE (reference sequence). CDR3 length equals 14 residues. Trimming removed 0 bases from V and 3 bases from J, with 6 bases in between. The CDR3: CASSLVLDTGELFF. Here the CDR3 DNA reads TGTGCCAGCAGCTTGGTTCTTGACACCGGGGAGCTGTTTTTT.

This clonotype turned up a few times. The chain uses TRBV6-1 and TRBJ2-3; D is uncertain. CDR1 MNHNS and CDR2 SASEGT come from the germline V gene. Trimming stripped 4 bases from V and 2 bases from J, with 16 bases between. The CDR3 runs to 16 residues. DNA for the CDR3: TGTGCCAGCAGTGCCCTAGGCGAAGGGCACACAGATACGCAGTATTTT. It yields the protein CASSALGEGHTDTQYF.

V gene TRBV6-6 combines with J gene TRBJ1-5, with unresolved D. This CDR3 is 13 amino acids long. Germline V lookup: CDR1 MNHNY, CDR2 SVGAGI (reference sequence). V was clipped by 10 bases and J by 1 base, with 11 bases between them. For the CDR3, the DNA is TGTGCCATCCAGGTCGACAGCAATCAGCCCCAGCATTTT. Its protein product is CAIQVDSNQPQHF.

This clonotype came up many times. V usage is TRBV19 and J usage is TRBJ1-5; D is uncertain. The length of the CDR3 is 13 residues. V gave up 5 bases and J gave up 4 bases, with 9 bases separating them. CDR1 and CDR2 from the germline V gene are LNHDA and SQIVND (reference sequence). The CDR3 here is CASSDRRNQPQHF. CDR3 bases: TGTGCCAGTAGTGATAGGAGGAATCAGCCCCAGCATTTT.

V usage is TRBV6-1 and J usage is TRBJ2-2; D not resolved. CDR1 is MNHNS, CDR2 SASEGT, per germline. Trimming removed 2 bases from V and 6 bases from J, with 4 bases in between. The CDR3 is made up of 12 amino acids. CDR3 loop: CASSEYPGELFF. For the CDR3, the DNA is TGTGCCAGCAGTGAATATCCCGGGGAGCTGTTTTTT.

CDR3 residues: CASSHPDLQETQYF. The CDR3 DNA reads TGTGCCAGCAGCCATCCCGACCTGCAAGAGACCCAGTACTTC. The chain uses TRBV3-1 and TRBJ2-5; D call uncertain. Germline-derived CDR1 and CDR2 are LGHDT and YNNKEL (reference sequence). CDR3 length: 14 amino acids. Trimming cost V 3 bases and J 2 bases, with 10 bases left between them.

V gene TRBV19 combines with J gene TRBJ1-1, with D unclear. This CDR3 contains 12 residues. The V end was cut by 6 bases, the J end by 0 bases, with 5 bases between. Germline V gene lookup returns CDR1 LNHDA and CDR2 SQIVND (reference sequence). CDR3 residues: CASREVNTEAFF. CDR3 DNA: TGTGCCAGTAGGGAAGTGAACACTGAAGCTTTCTTT.

The rearrangement uses TRBV2 and TRBJ1-1; TRBD1 might be the D (5 bases). The length of the CDR3 is 14 residues. V dropped 7 bases and J dropped 0 bases, with 12 bases sitting between them. Germline CDR1 and CDR2: SNHLY and FYNNEI. In nucleotides, the CDR3 is TGTGCCAGCATGAGCAGGGAGTTGAACACTGAAGCTTTCTTT. It encodes CASMSRELNTEAFF.

This clonotype was observed a handful of times. The chain has TRBV27 and TRBJ1-5, with D possibly matching TRBD1 (5 bases). The CDR3 is made up of 21 amino acids. The germline V gene encodes CDR1 MNHEY and CDR2 SMNVEV (reference sequence). The ends were cut back, 8 bases at V and 3 bases at J, with 35 bases in the middle. The CDR3 region has the DNA TGTGCCAGCGCCCCCCGGGGATTGGACACCTCCACGGCTAAACCCAATCAGCCCCAGCATTTT. Protein product: CASAPRGLDTSTAKPNQPQHF.

The J gene is TRBJ2-1, the V gene TRBV7-2, with D unclear. The germline CDR1 and CDR2 sequences are SGHTA and FQGNSA. Trimming stripped 5 bases from V and 9 bases from J, with 11 bases between. The CDR3 runs to 12 residues. DNA of the CDR3: TGTGCCAGCAGCCTCTCCCTGGGTGAGCAGTTCTTC. Its translation: CASSLSLGEQFF. The variable domain in full, completed from reference TRBV7-2 and TRBJ2-1, reads GAGVSQSPSNKVTEKGKDVELRCDPISGHTALYWYRQSLGQGLEFLIYFQGNSAPDKSGLPSDRFSAERTGGSVSTLTIQRTQQEDSAVYLCASSLSLGEQFFGPGTRLTVL.

J is TRBJ1-5 and V is TRBV2, with D possibly being TRBD1 (5 bases). The CDR3 has 14 amino acids. The V end was cut by 3 bases, the J end by 9 bases, with 15 bases between. The V gene's germline CDR1 is SNHLY and CDR2 FYNNEI. This CDR3 is CASSEKGHEPPQHF. The CDR3 DNA is TGTGCCAGCAGTGAGAAGGGGCATGAGCCGCCCCAGCATTTT.

The chain joins TRBV2 to TRBJ2-1; possibly TRBD2 for D (6 bases). Trimming removed 4 bases at V and 5 bases at J, with 15 bases between. The CDR3 covers 15 residues. Per the germline V gene, CDR1 is SNHLY and CDR2 is FYNNEI. CDR3 residues: CASSVMGGGNNEQFF. As DNA, the CDR3 is TGTGCCAGCAGTGTGATGGGAGGCGGCAACAATGAGCAGTTCTTC.

The chain links TRBV2 to TRBJ2-5; TRBD1 is a possible D gene (6 bases). Germline V gene lookup returns CDR1 SNHLY and CDR2 FYNNEI. The V gene lost 5 bases and the J gene lost 0 bases, with 16 bases spanning the gap. The CDR3 runs 16 residues. In nucleotides, the CDR3 is TGTGCCAGCAGTCTGCGGACAGATCAATACCAAGAGACCCAGTACTTC. This codes for CASSLRTDQYQETQYF.

This clonotype has just a few counts. The chain uses TRBV19 and TRBJ1-2, with D hard to call. The germline V gene has CDR1 LNHDA and CDR2 SQIVND (reference sequence). V lost 0 bases and J lost 2, with 16 bases in between. The CDR3 totals 17 residues. As DNA, the CDR3 is TGTGCCAGTAGTATAGATAAACAAAACAGATGGAACTATGGCTACACCTTC. The encoded protein is CASSIDKQNRWNYGYTF.

Only one count was recorded for this clonotype. This sequence joins TRBV5-6 and TRBJ1-1, with D unclear. Trimming pared 0 bases from V and 2 bases from J, leaving 14 bases between. Germline V lookup: CDR1 SGHDT, CDR2 YYEEEE. The CDR3 sequence is 16 residues long. CDR3 nucleotides: TGTGCCAGCAGCTTGGGACTAGGCGGAATCAACACTGAAGCTTTCTTT. It translates to CASSLGLGGINTEAFF. The variable domain in full, with the rest retrieved from reference TRBV5-6 and TRBJ1-1, is DAGVTQSPTHLIKTRGQQVTLRCSPKSGHDTVSWYQQALGQGPQFIFQYYEEEERQRGNFPDRFSGHQFPNYSSELNVNALLLGDSALYLCASSLGLGGINTEAFFGQGTRLTVV.